This T cell receptor beta chain stems from a study of OX40 agonist ivuxolimab in advanced cancers. About the research overall: The study enrolled dose-escalation patients with hepatocellular carcinoma, melanoma, renal cell or head and neck cancer.

Measured with immunoSEQ multiplex PCR; TCRdb has only the in-frame clones, and not every one. The sample includes 35,000 or so clones, more than 80% of them seen just once. The CDR3 loop spans 15 amino acids. The V end lost 0 bases, the J end lost 5 bases, and 14 bases lay between the germline ends. Germline V CDR1 and CDR2: SGHRS, YFSETQ. General study results and limits: Expanded clones tended on average to be more numerous among CD8+ T cells than CD4+.

This clone came up a few times. The antigen is not known. This TCR was recovered from an adult with an advanced solid tumor such as melanoma, head and neck, liver or kidney cancer. V is TRBV5-1 and J is TRBJ2-5; tentative D call: TRBD2 (6 bases). The specimen was CD4+ or CD8+ T cells sorted from blood, collected in a trial of the OX40 agonist ivuxolimab. CDR3 sequence: CASSLGGGSRETQYF. CDR3 DNA sequence: TGCGCCAGCAGCTTGGGTGGGGGGTCCAGGGAGACCCAGTACTTC.